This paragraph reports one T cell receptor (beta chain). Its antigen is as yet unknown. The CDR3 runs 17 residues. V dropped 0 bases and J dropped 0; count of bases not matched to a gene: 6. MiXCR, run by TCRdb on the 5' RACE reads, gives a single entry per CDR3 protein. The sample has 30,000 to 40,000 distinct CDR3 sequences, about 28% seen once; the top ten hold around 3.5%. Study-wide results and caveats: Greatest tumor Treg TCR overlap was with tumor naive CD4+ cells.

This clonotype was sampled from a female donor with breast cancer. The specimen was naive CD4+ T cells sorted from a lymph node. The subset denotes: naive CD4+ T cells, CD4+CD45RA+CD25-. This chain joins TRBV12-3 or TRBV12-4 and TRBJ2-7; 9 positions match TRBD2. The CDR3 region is CASSLAPAGGFSYEQYF. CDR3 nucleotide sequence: TGTGCCAGCAGTTTAGCCCCGGCGGGAGGGTTCTCCTACGAGCAGTACTTC.